What follows are 30 T cell receptor beta chains derived from one specimen sequenced in a study of identifying expanded T cells in peripheral blood. Only in-frame clones appear in the TCRdb table, and some are missing; sequencing was by immunoSEQ multiplex PCR. The sample contains about 89,000 clones, more than 75% of which appear only once. Sequenced material: blood. These receptors all stem from a person aged 18-69 years in good health.

This chain connects TRBV7-8 to TRBJ1-3, with TRBD1 matching 9 bases. V dropped 3 bases and J dropped 3; count of bases not matched to a gene: 12. The germline V gene has CDR1 SGHVS and CDR2 FQNEAQ. The CDR3 extends over 18 amino acids. This CDR3 reads CASSFNTGGLAVGNTIYF. The DNA for the CDR3 is TGTGCCAGCAGCTTTAATACAGGGGGCCTTGCGGTTGGAAACACCATATATTTT.

The chain is built from TRBV5-1 and TRBJ2-5; maybe TRBD1 (6 bases). The CDR3 sequence is 15 residues long. Looked up from germline, CDR1 is SGHRS and CDR2 is YFSETQ. Trimming took off 0 bases at V and 0 bases at J, with 9 bases between the two ends. The CDR3 nucleotides are TGCGCCAGCAGCTTGGATGGGACAAACCAAGAGACCCAGTACTTC. It codes for CASSLDGTNQETQYF.

V and J are TRBV7-9 and TRBJ2-3; D gene uncertain. This CDR3 has 15 amino acids. Germline V gives CDR1 SEHNR, CDR2 FQNEAQ (reference sequence). V gave up 7 bases and J gave up 5 bases, with 19 bases separating them. The CDR3 coding sequence is TGTGCCAGCACCTCGGAAGGGAAACGAGGAGATACGCAGTATTTT. This encodes CASTSEGKRGDTQYF.

The V gene is TRBV15, the J gene TRBJ2-7; either TRBD1 or TRBD2 may fit D (5 bases each). From germline, CDR1 is LNHNV and CDR2 YYDKDF (reference sequence). V gave up 0 bases and J gave up 2 bases, with 14 bases separating them. The CDR3 spans 16 residues. The CDR3 region is CATSRDRWGIPYEQYF. The CDR3 region has the DNA TGTGCCACCAGCAGAGATAGGTGGGGGATACCCTACGAGCAGTACTTC.

This clone turned up a few times. The chain carries TRBV6-6 and TRBJ1-2; D gene ambiguous. The V gene's germline CDR1 is MNHNY and CDR2 SVGAGI (reference sequence). The ends were cut back, 4 bases at V and 8 bases at J, with 20 bases in the middle. The CDR3 is 15 residues long. CDR3 loop: CASSWSQEGTGGYTF. The CDR3 DNA follows: TGTGCCAGCAGTTGGTCCCAGGAGGGAACGGGGGGCTACACCTTC.

This clone was found a few times. The V call is TRBV7-2, the J call TRBJ1-5; D possibly corresponds to TRBD1 (5 bases). Trimming shortened V by 4 bases and J by 5 bases, and 21 bases separated the two germline ends. Germline V gene sequence: CDR1 SGHTA, CDR2 FQGNSA. The CDR3 consists of 17 residues. The CDR3 region is CASSSLTGRGWDQPQHF. The CDR3, as DNA: TGTGCCAGCAGCTCCCTGACTGGACGGGGCTGGGATCAGCCCCAGCATTTT.

This clone has only one observation. The identical CDR3 is also encoded by other nucleotide sequences in the sample. CDR3 coding DNA: TGTGCCAGCAGCTTCTTTGGGGCCAACGTCCTGACTTTC. Translating gives CASSFFGANVLTF. The V call is TRBV7-2, the J call TRBJ2-6; D call uncertain. The CDR3 has 13 amino acids. CDR1 SGHTA and CDR2 FQGNSA come from the germline V gene. Trimming stripped 3 bases from V and 3 bases from J, with 3 bases between.

The V call is TRBV2, the J call TRBJ2-1; D remains unclear. V was trimmed by 8 bases and J by 5 bases, leaving 10 bases between them. The germline CDR1 and CDR2 sequences are SNHLY and FYNNEI. This CDR3 is 12 amino acids long. The CDR3 region has the DNA TGTGCCAGCGGTCCCTTTGACAATGAGCAGTTCTTC. Translation: CASGPFDNEQFF.

The V and J genes are TRBV7-3 and TRBJ2-3, with 10 bases aligning to TRBD2. CDR3 length: 15 amino acids. The V gene end was trimmed by 5 bases and the J gene end by 2 bases; junction bases not matched to a gene: 4. Germline V gene lookup returns CDR1 SGHTA and CDR2 FQGTGA. The DNA for the CDR3 is TGTGCCAGCAGCCTAGCGGGGGTTATCACAGATACGCAGTATTTT. Amino acids: CASSLAGVITDTQYF.

V and J are TRBV7-9 and TRBJ1-2; possible D gene TRBD1, 6 bases. This CDR3 spans 13 amino acids. V lost 3 bases and J lost 8, with 13 bases in between. The germline CDR1 and CDR2 sequences are SEHNR and FQNEAQ (reference sequence). The chain's CDR3 is CASSLVDGGGYTF. CDR3 DNA sequence: TGTGCCAGCAGCTTGGTAGACGGGGGCGGCTACACCTTC.

The chain employs TRBV19 and TRBJ1-2; 7 positions match TRBD1. Per the germline V gene, CDR1 is LNHDA and CDR2 is SQIVND (reference sequence). This CDR3 is built from 11 residues. CDR3 loop: CGTTGRRGYTF. As DNA, the CDR3 is TGTGGGACGACAGGGAGACGCGGCTACACCTTC.

V and J are TRBV4-1 and TRBJ1-5, with 9 bases matching TRBD1. Germline CDR1 is MGHRA and CDR2 is YSYEKL. V was pared by 0 bases and J by 5 bases, with 11 bases of the junction left unmatched. The CDR3 length is 18 residues. The CDR3 reads CASSQEGQGLAGHQPQHF. CDR3 bases: TGCGCCAGCAGCCAAGAGGGACAGGGCTTAGCGGGCCATCAGCCCCAGCATTTT.

The chain links TRBV7-2 to TRBJ1-1; the D gene is possibly TRBD1 (5 bases). In germline, CDR1 is SGHTA, CDR2 FQGNSA. V shed 0 bases and J shed 7 bases, with 18 bases lying between them. CDR3 length equals 16 residues. The CDR3 here is CASSLAGAVVVVEAFF. The CDR3 nucleotides are TGTGCCAGCAGCTTAGCCGGGGCCGTTGTTGTCGTTGAAGCTTTCTTT.

This chain connects TRBV2 to TRBJ2-3; unclear D gene. V dropped 6 bases and J dropped 3 bases, with 19 bases sitting between them. Germline values: CDR1 SNHLY, CDR2 FYNNEI. The length of the CDR3 is 16 residues. The CDR3 DNA sequence: TGTGCCAGCAGAGACATTCTAGGGTGGGCGACAGATACGCAGTATTTT. Protein product: CASRDILGWATDTQYF.

V gene TRBV7-9 combines with J gene TRBJ2-5; 9 bases align to TRBD1. The CDR3 has 16 residues. Trimming at V came to 3 bases and at J to 5 bases, leaving 10 bases not matched to a gene. Germline V CDR1 and CDR2: SEHNR, FQNEAQ (reference sequence). The CDR3: CASSFPAGQGRETQYF. The CDR3 coding sequence is TGTGCCAGCAGCTTTCCGGCCGGACAGGGGCGGGAGACCCAGTACTTC.

This clone was counted once. The chain combines TRBV11-2 with TRBJ1-2, with D possibly matching TRBD1 (5 bases). Germline values: CDR1 SGHAT, CDR2 FQNNGV. The CDR3 has 14 amino acids. Trimming stripped 0 bases from V and 7 bases from J, with 12 bases between. The CDR3 loop reads CASSLDRTSFGYTF. The CDR3 DNA reads as TGTGCCAGCAGCTTAGATAGGACAAGTTTTGGCTACACCTTC.

CDR3 nucleotides: TGTGCCAGCAGTCCGGGCGGAGATGAAAAACTGTTTTTT. This codes for CASSPGGDEKLFF. V is TRBV27 and J is TRBJ1-4; D call uncertain. The germline V and J ends were trimmed by 5 bases and 6 bases, with 10 bases remaining between them. Germline V gene data show CDR1 as MNHEY and CDR2 as SMNVEV (reference sequence). The CDR3 consists of 13 residues.

This clone was observed a single time. This rearrangement joins TRBV14 to TRBJ1-6; the D gene is possibly TRBD1 (6 bases). Trimming removed 8 bases at V and 0 bases at J, with 8 bases between. From germline, CDR1 is SGHDN and CDR2 FVKESK. The CDR3 is 14 amino acids. The DNA for the CDR3 is TGTGCCAGCCAGGGGAGCTCCTATAATTCACCCCTCCACTTT. Amino acids: CASQGSSYNSPLHF.

The chain uses TRBV6-1 and TRBJ1-3; the D gene is possibly TRBD1 (6 bases). Germline lookup yields CDR1 MNHNS and CDR2 SASEGT. Trimming took 8 bases from V and 0 from J, leaving 14 bases between them. This CDR3 comprises 15 residues. CDR3 DNA sequence: TGTGCCAGCGCCGGACGGGGGCTCTCTGGAAACACCATATATTTT. This encodes CASAGRGLSGNTIYF.

This chain connects TRBV18 to TRBJ2-7, with a tentative D call TRBD1 (6 bases). Germline V gene lookup returns CDR1 KGHSH and CDR2 LQKENI. This CDR3 is 15 amino acids long. V lost 6 bases and J 3 bases, leaving 18 bases between the germline ends. The CDR3 region has the DNA TGTGCCAGCTCCTCCAGGGGTGCAGGTAACTACGAGCAGTACTTC. As protein: CASSSRGAGNYEQYF.

The rearrangement uses TRBV4-3 and TRBJ2-7; 8 nucleotides agree with TRBD1. The V segment lost 0 bases and the J segment 1 base; nucleotides outside the gene matches: 5. The CDR3 loop spans 16 amino acids. The germline V gene encodes CDR1 LGHNA and CDR2 YSLEER. DNA for the CDR3: TGCGCCAGCAGCCAAGAATTCGGGGACAGGTCCTACGAGCAGTACTTC. Encoded protein: CASSQEFGDRSYEQYF.

The chain recombines TRBV19 with TRBJ1-5; D gene unclear. CDR3 size: 15 residues. Between the trimmed V and J ends, which lost 3 bases and 3 bases, there was a span of 12 bases. Germline values: CDR1 LNHDA, CDR2 SQIVND (reference sequence). CDR3: CASSMRRENNQPQHF. CDR3 DNA: TGTGCCAGTAGTATGCGCCGGGAGAACAATCAGCCCCAGCATTTT.

This clone appeared a single time. This rearrangement joins TRBV30 to TRBJ1-1, with D unresolved. The CDR3 totals 14 residues. Germline V gene sequence: CDR1 GTSNPN, CDR2 SVGIG (reference sequence). V lost 0 bases, J lost 4 bases, and 12 bases lay in between. The CDR3 nucleotides are TGTGCCTGGAGTGTAGGAGGTTACCGCACTGAAGCTTTCTTT. Protein product: CAWSVGGYRTEAFF.

The rearrangement uses TRBV4-3 and TRBJ2-1; 8 nucleotides line up with TRBD2. Germline CDR1 and CDR2: LGHNA and YSLEER. The J segment lost 2 bases and the V segment lost 2 bases, leaving 8 bases of the junction unmatched. The CDR3 has 17 amino acids. The CDR3 DNA follows: TGCGCCAGCAGCCAAAATGGGCGGGGGGAACCCTACAATGAGCAGTTCTTC. Translating it yields CASSQNGRGEPYNEQFF.

The chain uses TRBV19 and TRBJ2-7; TRBD1 matches 8 bases. With V trimmed by 6 bases and J by 2 bases, 0 bases remained unmatched. This CDR3 contains 12 residues. Germline V lookup: CDR1 LNHDA, CDR2 SQIVND (reference sequence). This CDR3 is CASRGQAYEQYF. CDR3 in DNA: TGTGCCAGTAGGGGACAGGCCTACGAGCAGTACTTC. The full variable domain, with the rest looked up from reference TRBV19 and TRBJ2-7, is DGGITQSPKYLFRKEGQNVTLSCEQNLNHDAMYWYRQDPGQGLRLIYYSQIVNDFQKGDIAEGYSVSREKKESFPLTVTSAQKNPTAFYLCASRGQAYEQYFGPGTRLTVT.

CDR3 in amino acids: CATEPAGQGYGYTF. In DNA, the CDR3 is TGTGCCACCGAGCCAGCCGGACAGGGGTACGGCTACACCTTC. V gene TRBV7-9 combines with J gene TRBJ1-2, with 9 positions matching TRBD1. CDR3 length equals 14 residues. J gave up 8 bases and V 10 bases, and 14 bases lay outside the gene matches. Germline loops: CDR1 SEHNR, CDR2 FQNEAQ (reference sequence).

The chain couples TRBV7-8 to TRBJ2-3; 12 positions agree with TRBD2. The V segment lost 5 bases and the J segment 4 bases; nucleotides outside the gene matches: 4. CDR3 length: 15 residues. Germline V CDR1 and CDR2: SGHVS, FQNEAQ. The CDR3 reads CASSIGTSGSDTQYF. The CDR3 DNA reads TGTGCCAGCAGCATCGGGACTAGCGGGTCAGATACGCAGTATTTT.

Here the CDR3 reads CASSLGQQLYNEQFF. Written as DNA, the CDR3 is TGTGCCAGCAGCTTAGGACAGCAACTTTACAATGAGCAGTTCTTC. This chain uses TRBV7-2 with TRBJ2-1; tentatively, D is TRBD1 (5 bases). Trimming cost V 1 base and J 4 bases, with 11 bases left between them. CDR3 length: 15 amino acids. Germline CDR1 and CDR2: SGHTA and FQGNSA. The full variable domain, with the rest looked up from reference TRBV7-2 and TRBJ2-1, is GAGVSQSPSNKVTEKGKDVELRCDPISGHTALYWYRQSLGQGLEFLIYFQGNSAPDKSGLPSDRFSAERTGGSVSTLTIQRTQQEDSAVYLCASSLGQQLYNEQFFGPGTRLTVL.

This chain links TRBV9 with TRBJ2-7, with TRBD1 identical over 8 bases. The CDR3 totals 15 residues. Trimming at V came to 0 bases and at J to 1 base, leaving 3 bases not matched to a gene. The germline V gene has CDR1 SGDLS and CDR2 YYNGEE. The CDR3 is CASSVGRTGSYEQYF. DNA for the CDR3: TGTGCCAGCAGCGTAGGAAGGACAGGGTCCTACGAGCAGTACTTC.

The V and J genes are TRBV7-3 and TRBJ1-1; the D is unclear. V was shortened by 3 bases and J by 5 bases, with 10 bases between the two germline ends. Germline V gene data show CDR1 as SGHTA and CDR2 as FQGTGA. The CDR3 contains 13 residues. This CDR3 reads CASSFTSETEAFF. The CDR3 DNA reads TGTGCCAGCAGCTTCACTAGCGAAACTGAAGCTTTCTTT.